Listed below are T cell receptor beta chains from one sample, sequenced in a study of blood T cell repertoires in COVID-19. Sequencing was performed with immunoSEQ multiplex PCR; in TCRdb, only in-frame clones are kept and a portion is missing. Altogether under 400,000 clones are present, 90% being singletons, with the ten largest covering 2.5% to 3.5%. Sequenced sample: peripheral blood. The receptors shown here come from a woman aged 30 to 39 with COVID-19, enrolled during active disease. The CDR3 runs from the conserved cysteine through the conserved F or W. D genes are given only for firm matches. A row's size may be missing; if present it is once, few, many or a size class.

CDR3nt: TGTGCCAGCAGAGATTACACCACCGGGGAGCTGTTTTTT; CDR3aa: CASRDYTTGELFF; v_gene: TRBV6-5; d_gene: -; j_gene: TRBJ2-2; abundance: few
CDR3nt: TGTGCCATCAGCGGTTGGGACAGGGAAAGACACGAGCAGTACTTC; CDR3aa: CAISGWDRERHEQYF; v_gene: TRBV10-3; d_gene: TRBD1; j_gene: TRBJ2-7; abundance: -
CDR3nt: TGTGCCAGCAGTTACGGGCACGCGTTATACGATGAGCAGTTCTTC; CDR3aa: CASSYGHALYDEQFF; v_gene: TRBV6-2/TRBV6-3; d_gene: -; j_gene: TRBJ2-1; abundance: -
CDR3nt: TGTGCCAGCAGCTTATACCGAGCCTACGAGCAGTACTTC; CDR3aa: CASSLYRAYEQYF; v_gene: TRBV11-2; d_gene: -; j_gene: TRBJ2-7; abundance: -
CDR3nt: TGTGCCATCAGTGAGTTCGAGCAGACAGGGGCGCACTTC; CDR3aa: CAISEFEQTGAHF; v_gene: TRBV10-3; d_gene: TRBD1; j_gene: TRBJ1-2; abundance: -
CDR3nt: TGTGCCACAGGCCGGGCAGGGGATAACACCGGGGAGCTGTTTTTT; CDR3aa: CATGRAGDNTGELFF; v_gene: TRBV24-1; d_gene: -; j_gene: TRBJ2-2; abundance: -
CDR3nt: TGTGCCAGCAGCCCCAGACAGGGGTACGGCTACACCTTC; CDR3aa: CASSPRQGYGYTF; v_gene: TRBV5-6; d_gene: TRBD1; j_gene: TRBJ1-2; abundance: few
CDR3nt: TGTGCCTGGACCCTAGGACTAGCGGGAGTGGACGAGCAGTACTTC; CDR3aa: CAWTLGLAGVDEQYF; v_gene: TRBV30; d_gene: TRBD2; j_gene: TRBJ2-7; abundance: -
CDR3nt: TGTGCCAGCAGCCAAATAACGGGGAAGGGGGACTATGGCTACACCTTC; CDR3aa: CASSQITGKGDYGYTF; v_gene: TRBV14; d_gene: -; j_gene: TRBJ1-2; abundance: -
CDR3nt: TGTGCCTGGAGTGGAATTAGGGGTTGGGGCAAAAACATTCAGTACTTC; CDR3aa: CAWSGIRGWGKNIQYF; v_gene: TRBV30; d_gene: -; j_gene: TRBJ2-4; abundance: -
CDR3nt: TGTGCCAGCAGTTACTCGATAATATCGGGGGCTGAAGCTTTCTTT; CDR3aa: CASSYSIISGAEAFF; v_gene: TRBV6-6; d_gene: -; j_gene: TRBJ1-1; abundance: -
CDR3nt: TGTGCCAGCAGCTTATTAGCGGCAGAGACCCAGTACTTC; CDR3aa: CASSLLAAETQYF; v_gene: TRBV7-3; d_gene: -; j_gene: TRBJ2-5; abundance: few
CDR3nt: TGTGCCAGCAGTGACCATGGACAGGGAGACGAGCAGTACTTC; CDR3aa: CASSDHGQGDEQYF; v_gene: TRBV6-1; d_gene: TRBD1; j_gene: TRBJ2-7; abundance: -
CDR3nt: TGCAGTGCGTTCGGAGCGGATACGCAGTATTTT; CDR3aa: CSAFGADTQYF; v_gene: TRBV20-1; d_gene: -; j_gene: TRBJ2-3; abundance: -
CDR3nt: TGTGCCAGCAGTACCCGATTTGGGGCAGACTATGGCTACACCTTC; CDR3aa: CASSTRFGADYGYTF; v_gene: TRBV6-5; d_gene: -; j_gene: TRBJ1-2; abundance: -
CDR3nt: TGTGCCAGTAAAGAGACAACGAACACTGAAGCTTTCTTT; CDR3aa: CASKETTNTEAFF; v_gene: TRBV19; d_gene: -; j_gene: TRBJ1-1; abundance: -
CDR3nt: TGTGCCTGGAGATTAGCGGGAGCAGATACGCAGTATTTT; CDR3aa: CAWRLAGADTQYF; v_gene: TRBV30; d_gene: TRBD2; j_gene: TRBJ2-3; abundance: -
CDR3nt: TGTGCCAGCAGCCAAGAAAAGGGACATGGGGACCAGCCCCAGCATTTT; CDR3aa: CASSQEKGHGDQPQHF; v_gene: TRBV4-2; d_gene: -; j_gene: TRBJ1-5; abundance: few
CDR3nt: TGCGCCAGCAAAGCGACAGATATGAACACTGAAGCTTTCTTT; CDR3aa: CASKATDMNTEAFF; v_gene: TRBV10-2; d_gene: -; j_gene: TRBJ1-1; abundance: -
CDR3nt: TGTGCCACCAGCGACAGGCTCACCGGGGAGCTGTTTTTT; CDR3aa: CATSDRLTGELFF; v_gene: TRBV24-1; d_gene: -; j_gene: TRBJ2-2; abundance: once
CDR3nt: TGTGCCATCAGTGAGAAACAGGGAGTTGAAGCTTTCTTT; CDR3aa: CAISEKQGVEAFF; v_gene: TRBV10-3; d_gene: -; j_gene: TRBJ1-1; abundance: -
CDR3nt: TGTGCCAGCAGTACGTACTTAGGGGAAGAGACCCAGTACTTC; CDR3aa: CASSTYLGEETQYF; v_gene: TRBV28; d_gene: -; j_gene: TRBJ2-5; abundance: -
CDR3nt: TGTGCCAGCAGCTTAATCGGGGGAGATAGCAATCAGCCCCAGCATTTT; CDR3aa: CASSLIGGDSNQPQHF; v_gene: TRBV7-2; d_gene: -; j_gene: TRBJ1-5; abundance: -
CDR3nt: TGTGCCACCAGCAGGTACCCCAACAGGGGAAGCACAGATACGCAGTATTTT; CDR3aa: CATSRYPNRGSTDTQYF; v_gene: TRBV15; d_gene: TRBD1; j_gene: TRBJ2-3; abundance: -
CDR3nt: TGTGCCAGTAGTTCTCCGGACAGTCGCGAGCAGTACTTC; CDR3aa: CASSSPDSREQYF; v_gene: TRBV19; d_gene: -; j_gene: TRBJ2-7; abundance: -
CDR3nt: TGTGCCAGTAGTATCCAGCGGAATGAGCAGTTCTTC; CDR3aa: CASSIQRNEQFF; v_gene: TRBV19; d_gene: -; j_gene: TRBJ2-1; abundance: -
CDR3nt: TGTGCCAGCAGCTACCGAGGGACTGAAGCTTTCTTT; CDR3aa: CASSYRGTEAFF; v_gene: TRBV11-2; d_gene: -; j_gene: TRBJ1-1; abundance: -
CDR3nt: TGTGCCAGCACCCGGACAGGGGTAAACACTGAAGCTTTCTTT; CDR3aa: CASTRTGVNTEAFF; v_gene: TRBV7-9; d_gene: TRBD1; j_gene: TRBJ1-1; abundance: -
CDR3nt: TGCGCCAGCAGCCCTGGACTAGCGGGAGGTCTTAATGAGCAGTTCTTC; CDR3aa: CASSPGLAGGLNEQFF; v_gene: TRBV5-1; d_gene: TRBD2; j_gene: TRBJ2-1; abundance: -
CDR3nt: TGTGCCAGCAGCTTAGGGACTACCGCTGAAGAGCAGTACTTC; CDR3aa: CASSLGTTAEEQYF; v_gene: TRBV13; d_gene: -; j_gene: TRBJ2-7; abundance: many
CDR3nt: TGTGCCAGTAGTATAATGGCACTAGCGGGAGTTGTTGAGCAGTTCTTC; CDR3aa: CASSIMALAGVVEQFF; v_gene: TRBV19; d_gene: TRBD2; j_gene: TRBJ2-1; abundance: -
CDR3nt: TGTGCCAGCAGTTACTCGACTCAACCCACCGGGGAGCTGTTTTTT; CDR3aa: CASSYSTQPTGELFF; v_gene: TRBV6-5; d_gene: -; j_gene: TRBJ2-2; abundance: -
CDR3nt: TGTGCCATCAGTGAGACAGGGGGCGTAGATACGCAGTATTTT; CDR3aa: CAISETGGVDTQYF; v_gene: TRBV10-3; d_gene: TRBD1; j_gene: TRBJ2-3; abundance: -
CDR3nt: TGCGCCAGCAGCTTGGAGGGACAGGGAGGGGATCAGCCCCAGCATTTT; CDR3aa: CASSLEGQGGDQPQHF; v_gene: TRBV5-1; d_gene: TRBD1; j_gene: TRBJ1-5; abundance: -
CDR3nt: TGCGCCAGCAGCTTGGATAGGGGCTCACCCCTCCACTTT; CDR3aa: CASSLDRGSPLHF; v_gene: TRBV5-1; d_gene: -; j_gene: TRBJ1-6; abundance: -
CDR3nt: TGTGCCAGCAGCGTAGCCGGAGGATCCGGGGAGCTGTTTTTT; CDR3aa: CASSVAGGSGELFF; v_gene: TRBV9; d_gene: -; j_gene: TRBJ2-2; abundance: once
CDR3nt: TGTGCCAGCAGTCAACTAGCCAGGGGGGACATTCAGTACTTC; CDR3aa: CASSQLARGDIQYF; v_gene: TRBV6-5; d_gene: -; j_gene: TRBJ2-4; abundance: -
CDR3nt: TGTGCCACCAGCAGAGATGGCGACAGGGGGAGGTACGAGCAGTACTTC; CDR3aa: CATSRDGDRGRYEQYF; v_gene: TRBV15; d_gene: TRBD1; j_gene: TRBJ2-7; abundance: -
CDR3nt: TGTGCCAGCAGTTCGACTAGCGGGAGTCCGAATGAGCAGTTCTTC; CDR3aa: CASSSTSGSPNEQFF; v_gene: TRBV6-6; d_gene: TRBD2; j_gene: TRBJ2-1; abundance: -
CDR3nt: TGTGCCAGCAGTTTATCGGGGATTTTAGGCTACACCTTC; CDR3aa: CASSLSGILGYTF; v_gene: TRBV28; d_gene: -; j_gene: TRBJ1-2; abundance: -
CDR3nt: TGCAGTGCTAGTAGGGTCGGCCTAGCGGGATCCTACAATGAGCAGTTCTTC; CDR3aa: CSASRVGLAGSYNEQFF; v_gene: TRBV20-1; d_gene: TRBD2; j_gene: TRBJ2-1; abundance: -
CDR3nt: TGTGCCAGCAGCTCGGGACTGAACACAGATACGCAGTATTTT; CDR3aa: CASSSGLNTDTQYF; v_gene: TRBV11-3; d_gene: -; j_gene: TRBJ2-3; abundance: -
CDR3nt: TGTGCCAGCAGTGAAAATGCGGGGAGGCAAGAGACCCAGTACTTC; CDR3aa: CASSENAGRQETQYF; v_gene: TRBV6-1; d_gene: -; j_gene: TRBJ2-5; abundance: -
CDR3nt: TGTGCCACCAGTGACTGGACTTCCAATGAGCAGTTCTTC; CDR3aa: CATSDWTSNEQFF; v_gene: TRBV24-1; d_gene: -; j_gene: TRBJ2-1; abundance: -
CDR3nt: TGCGCCAGCAGCCAAGATACCGAGGGCAACACTGAAGCTTTCTTT; CDR3aa: CASSQDTEGNTEAFF; v_gene: TRBV4-1; d_gene: -; j_gene: TRBJ1-1; abundance: -
CDR3nt: TGTGCCAGTAGGCCGACAGCCCAGAACACTGAAGCTTTCTTT; CDR3aa: CASRPTAQNTEAFF; v_gene: TRBV19; d_gene: -; j_gene: TRBJ1-1; abundance: once
CDR3nt: TGCGCCAGCAGCTTTGGGGGGGACAGGGTCGCCGAGCAGTACTTC; CDR3aa: CASSFGGDRVAEQYF; v_gene: TRBV5-1; d_gene: TRBD1; j_gene: TRBJ2-7; abundance: -
CDR3nt: TGTGCCAGCAGCTTTGGAGCGGGGCCACAAGAGACCCAGTACTTC; CDR3aa: CASSFGAGPQETQYF; v_gene: TRBV5-6; d_gene: TRBD2; j_gene: TRBJ2-5; abundance: few
CDR3nt: TGCAGCGTGATGACTAGCGCTACCGGGGAGCTGTTTTTT; CDR3aa: CSVMTSATGELFF; v_gene: TRBV29-1; d_gene: TRBD2; j_gene: TRBJ2-2; abundance: few
CDR3nt: TGTGCCAGCGCACTAAACACTGAAGCTTTCTTT; CDR3aa: CASALNTEAFF; v_gene: TRBV12-3/TRBV12-4; d_gene: -; j_gene: TRBJ1-1; abundance: -